These 8 T cell receptor beta chains were sequenced from one sample in a study of graft-versus-host responses after intestinal transplantation. Assay used: immunoSEQ multiplex PCR; TCRdb lists only in-frame clones, some missing. The data contain about 92,000 clones, around nine tenths of them seen just once; the ten biggest clones take up approximately 5.5%. Their specific antigens are unknown. The source was unstimulated CD8+ T cells sorted from spleen or lymph node cells, collected before intestinal transplant. The receptor set was obtained from a human donor who received an intestinal transplant.

The chain employs TRBV9 and TRBJ2-5; D perhaps matches TRBD1 (6 bases). Deletions cut 0 bases from V and 5 bases from J, with 17 bases between. This CDR3 contains 16 residues. CDR1 is SGDLS and CDR2 is YYNGEE in the germline V gene. The DNA for the CDR3 is TGTGCCAGCAGCGTAGCTGGGGCTGGGGGCCGGGAGACCCAGTACTTC. Translating gives CASSVAGAGGRETQYF.

Here the CDR3 reads CASSPRLGTDEQYF. CDR3 sequence (DNA): TGTGCCAGCAGCCCCAGGCTAGGGACGGACGAGCAGTACTTC. This chain joins TRBV9 and TRBJ2-7; either TRBD1 or TRBD2 may fit D (5 bases each). Trimming pared 4 bases from V and 5 bases from J, leaving 16 bases between. The CDR3 has 14 amino acids. Germline CDR1 SGDLS, CDR2 YYNGEE.

The chain is built from TRBV7-9 and TRBJ2-7; D might be TRBD1 (6 bases). Germline V gene lookup returns CDR1 SEHNR and CDR2 FQNEAQ (reference sequence). The CDR3 covers 13 residues. The germline V and J ends were trimmed by 2 bases and 5 bases, with 10 bases remaining between them. This chain's CDR3 is CASSLRTDNEQYF. The CDR3 coding sequence is TGTGCCAGCAGCTTACGGACAGATAACGAGCAGTACTTC. The complete variable domain, with remaining parts taken from reference TRBV7-9 and TRBJ2-7, reads DTGVSQNPRHKITKRGQNVTFRCDPISEHNRLYWYRQTLGQGPEFLTYFQNEAQLEKSRLLSDRFSAERPKGSFSTLEIQRTEQGDSAMYLCASSLRTDNEQYFGPGTRLTVT.

This chain links TRBV4-1 with TRBJ2-1; D is uncertain. Germline V gene data show CDR1 as MGHRA and CDR2 as YSYEKL. The V end was cut by 1 base, the J end by 8 bases, with 12 bases between. This CDR3 is 14 amino acids long. The CDR3 coding sequence is TGCGCCAGCAGCCAAGTCGGGTTGCAGTATGAGCAGTTCTTC. Encoded protein: CASSQVGLQYEQFF.

The chain carries TRBV7-3 and TRBJ2-7; 10 positions agree with TRBD1. The junction had 6 bases not matched to a gene; V was cut back by 9 bases and J by 4 bases. CDR1 SGHTA and CDR2 FQGTGA come from the germline V gene. The CDR3 is 13 amino acids. In nucleotides, the CDR3 is TGTGCCAGGAACCTGGACAGGGGGTACGAGCAGTACTTC. Protein product: CARNLDRGYEQYF.

CDR3 residues: CASSEGTSGAYEQYF. The CDR3 DNA follows: TGTGCCAGCAGTGAAGGGACTAGCGGGGCTTACGAGCAGTACTTC. The chain couples TRBV6-1 to TRBJ2-7; 12 bases match TRBD2. With 1 base clipped from V and 4 bases from J, the junction kept 2 bases outside the gene matches. This CDR3 is 15 amino acids long. The germline V gene encodes CDR1 MNHNS and CDR2 SASEGT.

The J gene is TRBJ2-2, the V gene TRBV27, with D unresolved. Trimming removed 0 bases from V and 3 bases from J, with 14 bases in between. The CDR3 has 17 residues. The germline V gene has CDR1 MNHEY and CDR2 SMNVEV (reference sequence). CDR3 sequence: CASSLSGETAYTGELFF. The CDR3 DNA is TGTGCCAGCAGTTTATCGGGTGAGACCGCGTACACCGGGGAGCTGTTTTTT.

The chain recombines TRBV6-5 with TRBJ1-2; TRBD1 matches 9 bases. CDR1 MNHEY and CDR2 SVGAGI come from the germline V gene. V was clipped by 5 bases and J by 13 bases; unmatched bases: 14. This CDR3 has 14 amino acids. The CDR3, as DNA: TGTGCCAGCAGTGGCCGACAGGGGGGTCAGTCCCGCACCTTC. Its protein product is CASSGRQGGQSRTF.